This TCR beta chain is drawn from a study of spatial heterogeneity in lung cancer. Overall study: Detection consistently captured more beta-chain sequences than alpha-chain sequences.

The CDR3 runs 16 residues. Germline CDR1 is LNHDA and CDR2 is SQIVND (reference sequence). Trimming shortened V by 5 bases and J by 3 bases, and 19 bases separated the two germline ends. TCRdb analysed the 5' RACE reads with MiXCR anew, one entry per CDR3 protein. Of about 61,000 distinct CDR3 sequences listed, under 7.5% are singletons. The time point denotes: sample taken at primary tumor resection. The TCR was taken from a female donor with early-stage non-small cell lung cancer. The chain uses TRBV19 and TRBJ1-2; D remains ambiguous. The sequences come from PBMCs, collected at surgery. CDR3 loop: CASSDRGESPHYGYTF. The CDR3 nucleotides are TGTGCCAGTAGTGATCGGGGAGAGAGTCCGCACTATGGCTACACCTTC.